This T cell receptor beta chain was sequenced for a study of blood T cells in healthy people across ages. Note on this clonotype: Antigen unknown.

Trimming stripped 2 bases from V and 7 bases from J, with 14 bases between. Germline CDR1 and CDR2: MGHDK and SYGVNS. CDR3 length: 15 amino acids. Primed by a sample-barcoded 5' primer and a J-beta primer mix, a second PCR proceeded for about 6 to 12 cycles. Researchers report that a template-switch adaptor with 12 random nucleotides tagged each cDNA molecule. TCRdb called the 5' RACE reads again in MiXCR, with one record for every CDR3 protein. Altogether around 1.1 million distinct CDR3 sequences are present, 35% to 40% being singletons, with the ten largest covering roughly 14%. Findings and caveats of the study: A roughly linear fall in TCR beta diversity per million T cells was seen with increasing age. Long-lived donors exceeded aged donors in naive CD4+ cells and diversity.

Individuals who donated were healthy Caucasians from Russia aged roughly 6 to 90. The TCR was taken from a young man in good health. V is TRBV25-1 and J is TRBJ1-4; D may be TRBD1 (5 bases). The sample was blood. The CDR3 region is CASSEMGRRGEKLFF. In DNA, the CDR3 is TGTGCCAGCAGTGAAATGGGCAGGAGGGGTGAAAAACTGTTTTTT.